This is a list of T cell receptor beta chains from one sample in a study of blood T cell repertoires in COVID-19. Here immunoSEQ multiplex PCR was the method, and the copy in TCRdb shows in-frame clones only, minus some. There are roughly 380,000 clones in the sample; around nine tenths occur only once, and roughly 1.4% lies in the top ten. Sequenced material: peripheral blood. The source of these receptors is a woman between 40 and 55 years old with COVID-19, enrolled during active disease. Both conserved end residues are part of each CDR3. The D gene is left open where the match is weak. Expanded clones get a size class; other rows say once, few or many, or leave the size out.

clone size,D gene,V gene,J gene,CDR3 protein,CDR3 DNA
.,.,TRBV7-2,TRBJ1-5,CASSLTGGIYSNQPQHF,TGTGCCAGCAGCCTGACAGGCGGCATATATAGCAATCAGCCCCAGCATTTT
few,.,TRBV30,TRBJ1-2,CAWSVRPSHRVVDYGYTF,TGTGCCTGGAGTGTACGTCCCTCTCACAGGGTAGTGGACTATGGCTACACCTTC
.,.,TRBV30,TRBJ2-6,CAWSVLPGANVLTF,TGTGCCTGGAGTGTACTTCCGGGGGCCAACGTCCTGACTTTC
.,.,TRBV3-1/TRBV3-2,TRBJ2-7,CASSPTRHCLYEQYF,TGTGCCAGCAGCCCAACTAGGCACTGTTTATACGAGCAGTACTTC
.,.,TRBV7-2,TRBJ2-7,CASSFWGAYEQYF,TGTGCCAGCAGCTTTTGGGGGGCCTACGAGCAGTACTTC
once,.,TRBV11-2,TRBJ2-7,CASSLGQASGYEQYF,TGTGCCAGCAGCTTGGGACAAGCGTCTGGCTACGAGCAGTACTTC
.,TRBD1,TRBV11-1,TRBJ1-6,CASSRGQGSESPLHF,TGTGCCAGCAGCCGTGGACAGGGCAGCGAGTCACCCCTCCACTTT
.,TRBD1,TRBV28,TRBJ2-7,CASSRTGTGPSYEQYF,TGTGCCAGCAGTAGGACCGGGACAGGGCCATCCTACGAGCAGTACTTC
.,TRBD2,TRBV28,TRBJ2-1,CASSPQLAGVRNEQFF,TGTGCCAGCAGCCCCCAGCTAGCGGGAGTTCGTAATGAGCAGTTCTTC
.,TRBD2,TRBV2,TRBJ2-7,CASGRGLAGGYEQYF,TGTGCCAGCGGACGGGGACTAGCGGGAGGCTACGAGCAGTACTTC
.,TRBD1,TRBV6-2/TRBV6-3,TRBJ1-2,CASSFTGAPHYGYTF,TGTGCCAGCAGTTTCACAGGGGCGCCTCACTATGGCTACACCTTC
.,TRBD1,TRBV30,TRBJ2-2,CAWRDRRASGELFF,TGTGCCTGGAGGGACAGGCGCGCCTCCGGGGAGCTGTTTTTT
.,TRBD2,TRBV27,TRBJ2-7,CASSASGGPVSYEQYF,TGTGCCAGCAGCGCTAGCGGGGGGCCTGTCTCCTACGAGCAGTACTTC
once,TRBD1,TRBV5-5,TRBJ1-2,CASSSDRGPFGYTF,TGTGCCAGCAGCTCGGACAGGGGGCCGTTTGGCTACACCTTC
.,TRBD1,TRBV12-3/TRBV12-4,TRBJ2-7,CASSLGGTGGQYF,TGTGCCAGCAGCCTTGGAGGGACAGGGGGGCAGTACTTC
.,TRBD1,TRBV16,TRBJ1-5,CASSRRGGQGDNQPQHF,TGTGCCAGCAGCCGTAGGGGGGGACAGGGGGACAATCAGCCCCAGCATTTT
.,.,TRBV27,TRBJ2-1,CASSSSLGTRSYNEQFF,TGTGCCAGCAGTTCTTCCTTGGGGACAAGATCCTACAATGAGCAGTTCTTC
once,.,TRBV9,TRBJ1-4,CASSASGGGNEKLFF,TGTGCCAGCAGCGCGTCTGGGGGAGGTAATGAAAAACTGTTTTTT
.,.,TRBV7-6,TRBJ1-1,CASSSGVGGEDTEAFF,TGTGCCAGCAGCTCCGGGGTCGGAGGGGAGGACACTGAAGCTTTCTTT
.,TRBD1,TRBV5-4,TRBJ1-1,CASSSGQGAAITEAFF,TGTGCCAGCAGCTCGGGACAGGGGGCGGCTATCACTGAAGCTTTCTTT
.,.,TRBV15,TRBJ2-6,CATSREIRGPGANVLTF,TGTGCCACCAGCAGAGAGATCAGGGGCCCCGGGGCCAACGTCCTGACTTTC
.,.,TRBV5-4,TRBJ1-1,CASSFVGAREAFF,TGTGCCAGCAGCTTCGTGGGGGCGCGGGAAGCTTTCTTT
.,.,TRBV21-1,TRBJ2-5,CASSISGTSGEETQYF,TGTGCCAGCAGCATCTCCGGGACTAGCGGGGAAGAGACCCAGTACTTC
.,TRBD1,TRBV28,TRBJ1-5,CASSRGQGKSYSNQPQHF,TGTGCCAGCAGTCGGGGACAGGGTAAGAGCTATAGCAATCAGCCCCAGCATTTT
.,.,TRBV19,TRBJ2-2,CASSMGGRGNGELFF,TGTGCCAGTAGTATGGGGGGGCGCGGTAACGGGGAGCTGTTTTTT
.,.,TRBV15,TRBJ2-1,CATSRDYGGSYNEQFF,TGTGCCACCAGCAGAGATTACGGCGGCTCCTACAATGAGCAGTTCTTC
.,.,TRBV18,TRBJ1-1,CASSPLPGEAEAFF,TGTGCCAGCTCACCACTGCCCGGAGAGGCTGAAGCTTTCTTT
.,.,TRBV2,TRBJ1-5,CASRQGPSNQPQHF,TGTGCCAGCAGACAGGGACCCAGCAATCAGCCCCAGCATTTT
.,TRBD2,TRBV27,TRBJ2-7,CASTPFPTSGVTEQYF,TGTGCCAGCACCCCTTTTCCGACTAGCGGAGTTACCGAGCAGTACTTC
.,TRBD1,TRBV4-3,TRBJ2-7,CASSLQGQGGHEQYF,TGCGCCAGCAGTCTCCAGGGACAGGGTGGCCACGAGCAGTACTTC
.,.,TRBV5-4,TRBJ1-1,CASSLGPGTRGMNTEAFF,TGTGCCAGCAGCTTGGGTCCAGGTACTCGGGGTATGAACACTGAAGCTTTCTTT